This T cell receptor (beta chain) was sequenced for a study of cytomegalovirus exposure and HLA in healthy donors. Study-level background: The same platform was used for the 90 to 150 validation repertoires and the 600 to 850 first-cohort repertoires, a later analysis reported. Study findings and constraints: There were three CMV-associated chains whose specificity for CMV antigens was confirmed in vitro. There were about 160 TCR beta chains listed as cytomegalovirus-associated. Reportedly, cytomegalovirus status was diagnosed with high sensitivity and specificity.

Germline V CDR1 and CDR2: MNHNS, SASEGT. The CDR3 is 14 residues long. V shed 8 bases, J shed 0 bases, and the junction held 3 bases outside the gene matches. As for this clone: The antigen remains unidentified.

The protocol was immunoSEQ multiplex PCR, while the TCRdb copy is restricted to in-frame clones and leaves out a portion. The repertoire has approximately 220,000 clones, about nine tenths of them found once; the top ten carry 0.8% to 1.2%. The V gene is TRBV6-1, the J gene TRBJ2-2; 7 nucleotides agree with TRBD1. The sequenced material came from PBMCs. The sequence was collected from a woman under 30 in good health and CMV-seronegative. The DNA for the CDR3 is TGTGCCAGCGGAGACAGGGCGAACACCGGGGAGCTGTTTTTT. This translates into CASGDRANTGELFF.